These 26 T cell receptor beta chains came from one sample sequenced in a study of blood T cells in healthy people across ages. Using a J-beta primer mix together with a sample-barcoded 5' primer, a second PCR was run for about 6 to 12 cycles. MiXCR was run by TCRdb on the 5' RACE reads, yielding one entry per CDR3 protein. The sample includes under 800,000 distinct CDR3 sequences, 20% to 25% of them seen just once. Sequencing used blood. These receptors were collected from a man between 65 and 80 years old in good health.

This chain links TRBV29-1 with TRBJ1-2; D is unresolved. Germline V gene lookup returns CDR1 SQVTM and CDR2 ANQGSEA. The V gene lost 3 bases and the J gene lost 4 bases, with 6 bases spanning the gap. This CDR3 contains 11 residues. The CDR3: CSVDWGYGYTF. Here the CDR3 DNA reads TGCAGCGTTGATTGGGGCTATGGCTACACCTTC.

This clonotype has a handful of counts. This chain uses TRBV6-6 with TRBJ2-5; perhaps TRBD1 as D (5 bases). The germline V gene encodes CDR1 MNHNY and CDR2 SVGAGI (reference sequence). CDR3 length: 13 amino acids. Trimming cost V 6 bases and J 2 bases, with 10 bases left between them. CDR3 protein: CASRVRQQETQYF. CDR3 DNA sequence: TGTGCCAGCAGGGTCCGACAGCAAGAGACCCAGTACTTC.

This clonotype appeared many times. The chain couples TRBV13 to TRBJ2-1; D may be TRBD1 (7 bases). CDR1 and CDR2 (germline): PRHDT, FYEKMQ (reference sequence). This CDR3 has 15 amino acids. The V end was cut by 4 bases, the J end by 2 bases, with 12 bases between. Here the CDR3 DNA reads TGTGCCAGCAGCTGGCGGGACAGTACCTACAATGAGCAGTTCTTC. This encodes CASSWRDSTYNEQFF. The complete variable domain, with remaining parts taken from reference TRBV13 and TRBJ2-1, reads AAGVIQSPRHLIKEKRETATLKCYPIPRHDTVYWYQQGPGQDPQFLISFYEKMQSDKGSIPDRFSAQQFSDYHSELNMSSLELGDSALYFCASSWRDSTYNEQFFGPGTRLTVL.

There are a few counts of this clonotype. The chain uses TRBV4-2 and TRBJ2-1, with D possibly being TRBD2 (6 bases). Germline V gene data show CDR1 as LGHNA and CDR2 as YNFKEQ. V was clipped by 8 bases and J by 2 bases, with 19 bases between them. The CDR3 spans 16 residues. CDR3 region: CASQDSGGTPYNEQFF. DNA of the CDR3: TGTGCCAGCCAGGACTCGGGCGGGACCCCCTACAATGAGCAGTTCTTC.

This clonotype was detected only a few times. The CDR3 loop reads CSASIPGTDTQYF. The DNA of the CDR3 is TGCAGTGCTAGTATCCCGGGCACAGATACGCAGTATTTT. This sequence joins TRBV20-1 and TRBJ2-3, with no clear D. Trimming left V 3 bases short and J 1 base short, with 8 bases between. Per germline, CDR1 DFQATT and CDR2 SNEGSKA (reference sequence). CDR3 size: 13 residues.

The V call is TRBV20-1, the J call TRBJ2-5; 9 bases agree with TRBD2. The J call may be mistaken, given a closer DNA end match to TRBJ2-7. The CDR3 runs to 14 residues. Germline V gene lookup returns CDR1 DFQATT and CDR2 SNEGSKA (reference sequence). CDR3 sequence: CSAILAGDRDEQYF. The CDR3 DNA follows: TGCAGTGCTATCTTAGCGGGAGATCGGGACGAGCAGTACTTC.

The genes are TRBV20-1 and TRBJ2-5; TRBD2 is a possible D gene (6 bases). The DNA end favors TRBJ2-1, so the J call may be wrong. This CDR3 is built from 14 residues. Germline CDR1 reads DFQATT; CDR2 reads SNEGSKA (reference sequence). This CDR3 is CSASNSRGRDEQFF. CDR3 nucleotides: TGCAGTGCTAGTAATTCGCGGGGCCGCGATGAGCAGTTCTTC.

This clonotype was detected only a few times. The chain couples TRBV21-1 to TRBJ2-5. TRBV21-1 is a pseudogene locus. The CDR3 totals 11 residues. The CDR3 reads CASSKRETQYF. CDR3 nucleotides: TGTGCCAGCAGCAAACGAGAGACCCAGTACTTC.

A few counts support this clonotype. V usage is TRBV11-2 and J usage is TRBJ2-1; TRBD2 matches at 7 bases. Judging by the DNA end, TRBJ2-5 fits better; the J call may be wrong. The length of the CDR3 is 17 residues. The germline V gene has CDR1 SGHAT and CDR2 FQNNGV. The CDR3 nucleotides are TGTGCCAGCAGCCGAGGACTAGTCCTCAGAGGGCAAGAGACCCAGTACTTC. This sequence encodes CASSRGLVLRGQETQYF.

This clonotype was seen a single time. The chain links TRBV27 to TRBJ1-1; D is unresolved. Germline V lookup: CDR1 MNHEY, CDR2 SMNVEV (reference sequence). The CDR3 is made up of 14 amino acids. With 3 bases removed from V and 1 base from J, the gap between germline ends came to 9 bases. For the CDR3, the DNA is TGTGCCAGCAGTTTGTGGACGGCGAACACTGAAGCTTTCTTT. Translation gives CASSLWTANTEAFF.

J is TRBJ2-1 and V is TRBV7-2, with D hard to call. Trimming stripped 5 bases from V and 6 bases from J, with 8 bases between. Germline V gene sequence: CDR1 SGHTA, CDR2 FQGNSA. The CDR3 extends over 12 amino acids. For the CDR3, the DNA is TGTGCCAGCAGCCACCCTCCCAATGAGCAGTTCTTC. Protein product: CASSHPPNEQFF.

This clonotype showed up just a few times. A junction boundary mismatches the germline segment, possibly from a read error. The gene calls are TRBV7-3 and TRBJ2-6; 9 bases line up with TRBD1. This CDR3 is 15 amino acids long. Looked up from germline, CDR1 is SGHTA and CDR2 is FQGTGA. CDR3 residues: CASSSQGAGASVLTF. CDR3 bases: TGTGCCAGCAGCTCACAGGGGGCTGGGGCCAGCGTCCTGACTTTC.

This sequence joins TRBV29-1 and TRBJ1-2; TRBD1 matches at 8 bases. V was clipped by 4 bases and J by 6 bases; unmatched bases: 7. The CDR3 length is 13 residues. Germline-derived CDR1 and CDR2 are SQVTM and ANQGSEA. The CDR3 sequence: CSVGSDRADGYTF. DNA for the CDR3: TGCAGCGTTGGATCGGACAGGGCCGATGGCTACACCTTC.

In this sample, this clonotype turned up a few times. V and J are TRBV10-3 and TRBJ2-7; 7 nucleotides align to TRBD1. The V and J ends lost 9 bases and 1 base, in that order; junction bases with no gene match: 6. The CDR3 runs 13 residues. Germline-derived CDR1 and CDR2 are ENHRY and SYGVKD. The CDR3 DNA is TGTGCCATTGGTAGGACAGGTTCCTACGAGCAGTACTTC. It yields the protein CAIGRTGSYEQYF.

The rearrangement uses TRBV5-8 and TRBJ2-1; D is perhaps TRBD2 (5 bases). Germline V gene data show CDR1 as SGHTS and CDR2 as YDEGEE. The CDR3 sequence is 16 residues long. Trimming removed 2 bases at V and 0 bases at J, with 12 bases between. CDR3 DNA: TGTGCCAGCAGCTTCGGGGTTTCCCCCTCCTACAATGAGCAGTTCTTC. Residues: CASSFGVSPSYNEQFF. The whole variable domain, filled in from reference TRBV5-8 and TRBJ2-1, reads EAGVTQSPTHLIKTRGQQATLRCSPISGHTSVYWYQQALGLGLQFLLWYDEGEERNRGNFPPRFSGRQFPNYSSELNVNALELEDSALYLCASSFGVSPSYNEQFFGPGTRLTVL.

The chain carries TRBV7-9 and TRBJ1-2; 9 bases match TRBD1. CDR1 SEHNR and CDR2 FQNEAQ come from the germline V gene (reference sequence). Germline trimming cut 5 bases from V and 3 bases from J; bases unmatched to any gene: 7. The CDR3 sequence is 15 residues long. CDR3 in DNA: TGTGCCAGCAGCCCGGGACAGGGACGGGACTATGGCTACACCTTC. Protein product: CASSPGQGRDYGYTF.

V is TRBV6-5 and J is TRBJ2-5; a weak D match, TRBD2 (6 bases). The CDR3 sequence is 12 residues long. Trimming removed 9 bases from V and 5 bases from J, with 13 bases in between. Per germline, CDR1 MNHEY and CDR2 SVGAGI. CDR3 in amino acids: CASKSGWETQYF. The CDR3 DNA follows: TGTGCCAGTAAGAGCGGGTGGGAGACCCAGTACTTC.

This CDR3 reads CSARDDRVSYEQYF. The CDR3 DNA reads TGCAGTGCTAGAGATGACAGGGTCTCCTACGAGCAGTACTTC. The rearrangement links TRBV20-1 to TRBJ2-7, with 7 nucleotides matching TRBD1. Trimming removed 0 bases from V and 0 bases from J; junction bases left unmatched: 2. CDR3 size: 14 residues. Germline values: CDR1 DFQATT, CDR2 SNEGSKA (reference sequence).

This clonotype was seen more than once but under ten times. This chain connects TRBV9 to TRBJ2-5; 10 bases align to TRBD2. Losses at the gene ends were 2 bases for V and 3 bases for J; bases not matched to a gene: 4. This CDR3 is built from 15 residues. The V gene's germline CDR1 is SGDLS and CDR2 YYNGEE. In nucleotides, the CDR3 is TGTGCCAGCAGCGTTGGGACTAGCGTCGAAGAGACCCAGTACTTC. As protein: CASSVGTSVEETQYF.

V is TRBV29-1 and J is TRBJ1-2; maybe TRBD1 (6 bases). Trimming removed 3 bases at V and 6 bases at J, with 8 bases between. Germline CDR1 and CDR2: SQVTM and ANQGSEA. The CDR3 covers 11 residues. The CDR3 here is CSVEAGDGYTF. CDR3 coding DNA: TGCAGCGTTGAGGCAGGGGATGGCTACACCTTC.

CDR3 DNA: TGTGCCAGCAGCCGGACACCCTATGGCTACACCTTC. Translated: CASSRTPYGYTF. The J gene is TRBJ1-2, the V gene TRBV7-2, with TRBD1 as a possible D gene (5 bases). V gave up 5 bases and J gave up 4 bases, with 8 bases separating them. This CDR3 has 12 residues. Per the germline V gene, CDR1 is SGHTA and CDR2 is FQGNSA.

This clonotype was picked up a small number of times. The rearrangement uses TRBV20-1 and TRBJ2-7; the D gene is possibly TRBD2 (6 bases). Looked up from germline, CDR1 is DFQATT and CDR2 is SNEGSKA (reference sequence). Trimming removed 1 base at V and 6 bases at J, with 13 bases between. The CDR3 contains 13 residues. The CDR3, as DNA: TGCAGTGCTAGAGTCGGGAGTTGGGGCGAGCAGTACTTC. Translating gives CSARVGSWGEQYF.

The J gene is TRBJ2-7, the V gene TRBV28; D might be TRBD1 (6 bases). Trimming cost V 5 bases and J 2 bases, with 13 bases left between them. Germline CDR1 and CDR2: MDHEN and SYDVKM. There are 14 residues in the CDR3. The CDR3 coding sequence is TGTGCCAGCAGTCAGGCGGACAGCACCTACGAGCAGTACTTC. This sequence encodes CASSQADSTYEQYF.

The genes are TRBV7-9 and TRBJ1-3, with 10 bases lining up with TRBD1. CDR1 SEHNR and CDR2 FQNEAQ come from the germline V gene (reference sequence). J gave up 4 bases and V 1 base, and 7 bases lay outside the gene matches. The CDR3 runs 17 residues. The CDR3 DNA sequence: TGTGCCAGCAGCTTAGTCTTCGGGACAGGGGACGGAAACACCATATATTTT. It encodes CASSLVFGTGDGNTIYF. Drawing the rest from reference TRBV7-9 and TRBJ1-3, the complete variable domain is DTGVSQNPRHKITKRGQNVTFRCDPISEHNRLYWYRQTLGQGPEFLTYFQNEAQLEKSRLLSDRFSAERPKGSFSTLEIQRTEQGDSAMYLCASSLVFGTGDGNTIYFGEGSWLTVV.

This clonotype was detected a few times. CDR3 amino acids: CASSYPRGAEAFF. CDR3 nucleotides: TGTGCCAGCAGTTACCCGAGGGGGGCTGAAGCTTTCTTT. The chain is built from TRBV6-2 or TRBV6-3 and TRBJ1-1, with a possible D match to TRBD1 (6 bases). V was cut by 2 bases and J by 6 bases, with 10 bases left in between. CDR3 length: 13 amino acids. Per germline, CDR1 MNHEY and CDR2 SVGEGT.

The V and J genes are TRBV7-3 and TRBJ2-1; 9 bases line up with TRBD2. V shed 5 bases, J shed 1 base, and the junction held 9 bases outside the gene matches. Germline-derived CDR1 and CDR2 are SGHTA and FQGTGA. This CDR3 is 17 amino acids long. CDR3 protein: CASSPFLREGSYNEQFF. CDR3 sequence (DNA): TGTGCCAGCAGCCCCTTTTTGCGGGAGGGTTCCTACAATGAGCAGTTCTTC.